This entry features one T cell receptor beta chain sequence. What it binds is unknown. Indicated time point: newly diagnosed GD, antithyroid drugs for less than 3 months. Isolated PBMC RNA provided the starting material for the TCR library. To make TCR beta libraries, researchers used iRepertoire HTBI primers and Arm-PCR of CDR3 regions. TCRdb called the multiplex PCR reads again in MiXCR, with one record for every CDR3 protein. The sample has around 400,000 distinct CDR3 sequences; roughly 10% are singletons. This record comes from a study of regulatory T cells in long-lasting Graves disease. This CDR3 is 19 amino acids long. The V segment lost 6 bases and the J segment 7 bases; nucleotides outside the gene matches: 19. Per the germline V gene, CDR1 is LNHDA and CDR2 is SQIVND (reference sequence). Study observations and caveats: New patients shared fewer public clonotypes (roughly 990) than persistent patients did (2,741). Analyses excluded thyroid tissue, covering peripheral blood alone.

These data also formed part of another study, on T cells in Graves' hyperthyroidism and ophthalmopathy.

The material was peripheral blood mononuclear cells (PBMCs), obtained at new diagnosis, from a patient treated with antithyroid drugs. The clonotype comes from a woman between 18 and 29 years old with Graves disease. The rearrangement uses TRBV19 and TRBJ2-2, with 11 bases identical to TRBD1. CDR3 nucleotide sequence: TGTGCCAGTAGACCCCAAGGACAGGGGGCCCTCGGAGGGAACGGGGAGCTGTTTTTT. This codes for CASRPQGQGALGGNGELFF.